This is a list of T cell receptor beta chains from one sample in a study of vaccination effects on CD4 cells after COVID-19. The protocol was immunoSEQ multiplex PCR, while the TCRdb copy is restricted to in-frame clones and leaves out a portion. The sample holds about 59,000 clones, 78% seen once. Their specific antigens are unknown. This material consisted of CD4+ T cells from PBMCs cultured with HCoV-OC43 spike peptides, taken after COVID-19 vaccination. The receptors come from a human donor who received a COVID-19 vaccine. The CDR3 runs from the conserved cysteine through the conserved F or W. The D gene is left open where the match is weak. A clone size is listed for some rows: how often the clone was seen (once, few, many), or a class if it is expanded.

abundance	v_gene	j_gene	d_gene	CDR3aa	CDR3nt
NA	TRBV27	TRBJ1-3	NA	CASSSRTGNTIYF	TGTGCCAGCAGTTCGAGGACTGGAAACACCATATATTTT
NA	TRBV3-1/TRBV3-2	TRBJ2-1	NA	CASSAYPDVQFF	TGTGCCAGCAGCGCCTATCCGGATGTGCAGTTCTTC
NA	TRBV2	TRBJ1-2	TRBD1	CASSVDRVSGYTF	TGTGCCAGCAGCGTCGACAGGGTCTCTGGCTACACCTTC
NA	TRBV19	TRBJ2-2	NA	CASSVTGTQTNTGELFF	TGTGCCAGTAGTGTCACCGGGACACAGACTAACACCGGGGAGCTGTTTTTT
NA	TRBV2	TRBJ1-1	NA	CASSGQSNTEAFF	TGTGCCAGCAGTGGACAGTCCAACACTGAAGCTTTCTTT
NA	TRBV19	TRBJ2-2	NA	CASSIGQLNTGELFF	TGTGCCAGTAGTATTGGTCAGCTGAACACCGGGGAGCTGTTTTTT
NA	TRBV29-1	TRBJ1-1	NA	CSVEAETGLEAFF	TGCAGCGTTGAAGCGGAGACAGGCCTTGAAGCTTTCTTT
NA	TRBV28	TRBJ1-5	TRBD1	CASSLFVGDRGQYGNQPQHF	TGTGCCAGCAGTTTATTTGTTGGGGACAGGGGGCAATATGGCAATCAGCCCCAGCATTTT
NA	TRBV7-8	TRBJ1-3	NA	CASSLMAGQGGNTIYF	TGTGCCAGCAGCTTAATGGCGGGGCAAGGTGGAAACACCATATATTTT
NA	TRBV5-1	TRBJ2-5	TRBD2	CASNYAGARETQYF	TGCGCCAGCAACTATGCGGGAGCGAGAGAGACCCAGTACTTC
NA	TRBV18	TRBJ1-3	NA	CASSRDQGGNTIYF	TGTGCCAGCTCACGGGACCAGGGTGGAAACACCATATATTTT
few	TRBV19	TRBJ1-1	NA	CASSRTENTEAFF	TGTGCCAGTAGTCGGACGGAGAACACTGAAGCTTTCTTT
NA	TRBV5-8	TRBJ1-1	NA	CASSWGAGEAFF	TGTGCCAGCAGCTGGGGCGCCGGTGAAGCTTTCTTT
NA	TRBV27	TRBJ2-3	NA	CASSLGRKGTDTQYF	TGTGCCAGCAGTTTAGGACGGAAAGGAACAGATACGCAGTATTTT
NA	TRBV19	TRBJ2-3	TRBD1	CASSIPQGALGTDTQYF	TGTGCCAGTAGTATCCCACAGGGGGCTCTTGGCACAGATACGCAGTATTTT
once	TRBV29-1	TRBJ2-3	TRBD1	CSVEGTASTDTQYF	TGCAGCGTTGAGGGGACAGCTAGCACAGATACGCAGTATTTT
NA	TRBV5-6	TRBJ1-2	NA	CASSLEVVSYGYTF	TGTGCCAGCAGCTTGGAGGTAGTTTCCTATGGCTACACCTTC
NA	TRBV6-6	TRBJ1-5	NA	CASSYSWGRGNQPQHF	TGTGCCAGCAGTTACTCTTGGGGGCGAGGCAATCAGCCCCAGCATTTT
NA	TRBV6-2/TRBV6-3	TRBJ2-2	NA	CASSYSPRAGAFPGELFF	TGTGCCAGCAGTTACTCACCGCGGGCAGGGGCCTTTCCCGGGGAGCTGTTTTTT
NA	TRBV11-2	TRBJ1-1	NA	CASSGGPGRHTEAFF	TGTGCCAGCAGCGGAGGCCCAGGGAGGCACACTGAAGCTTTCTTT
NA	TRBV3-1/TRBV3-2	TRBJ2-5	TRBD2	CASSQERRLAGPETQYF	TGTGCCAGCAGCCAAGAAAGAAGGCTAGCGGGGCCAGAGACCCAGTACTTC
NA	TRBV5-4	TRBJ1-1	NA	CASSLIGSGTEAFF	TGTGCCAGCAGCTTGATCGGTTCGGGAACTGAAGCTTTCTTT
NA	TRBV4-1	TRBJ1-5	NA	CASSPPGGTPNQPQHF	TGCGCCAGCAGCCCCCCCGGGGGAACCCCCAATCAGCCCCAGCATTTT
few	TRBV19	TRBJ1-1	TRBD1	CASSTPGQGGNAAFF	TGTGCCAGTAGTACTCCGGGACAGGGGGGTAACGCGGCTTTCTTT
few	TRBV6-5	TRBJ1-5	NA	CASSPRRDQPQHF	TGTGCCAGCAGTCCTCGGAGAGATCAGCCCCAGCATTTT
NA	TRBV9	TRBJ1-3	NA	CASSVDRVHGNTIYF	TGTGCCAGCAGCGTAGACAGGGTGCATGGAAACACCATATATTTT
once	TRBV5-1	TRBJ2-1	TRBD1	CASSLLTGGSYNEQFF	TGCGCCAGCAGCTTGCTTACAGGGGGCTCCTACAATGAGCAGTTCTTC
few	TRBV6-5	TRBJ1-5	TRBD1	CASRPDRGHQPQHF	TGTGCCAGCAGGCCCGACAGGGGACATCAGCCCCAGCATTTT
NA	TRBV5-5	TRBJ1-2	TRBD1	CASSVGTEGGYTF	TGTGCCAGCAGCGTCGGGACAGAGGGAGGCTACACCTTC
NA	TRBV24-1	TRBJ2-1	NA	CATSDELGGGGNEQFF	TGTGCCACCAGTGATGAGCTGGGGGGGGGCGGCAATGAGCAGTTCTTC
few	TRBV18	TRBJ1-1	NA	CASSPGMNTEAFF	TGTGCCAGCTCACCGGGGATGAACACTGAAGCTTTCTTT
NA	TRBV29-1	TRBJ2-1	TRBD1	CSVDMDRGYNEQFF	TGCAGCGTTGACATGGACAGGGGATACAATGAGCAGTTCTTC
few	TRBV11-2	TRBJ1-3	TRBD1	CASSKTGNEGNTIYF	TGTGCCAGCAGCAAGACAGGGAATGAAGGAAACACCATATATTTT
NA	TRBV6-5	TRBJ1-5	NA	CASRTGLNQPQHF	TGTGCCAGCAGAACAGGGCTCAATCAGCCCCAGCATTTT
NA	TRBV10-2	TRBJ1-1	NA	CASSELGDTEAFF	TGCGCCAGCAGTGAGCTAGGGGACACTGAAGCTTTCTTT
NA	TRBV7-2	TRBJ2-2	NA	CASSPGTVNTGELFF	TGTGCCAGCAGCCCCGGGACGGTTAACACCGGGGAGCTGTTTTTT
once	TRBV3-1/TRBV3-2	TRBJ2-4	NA	CASSQDRGPGKNIQYF	TGTGCCAGCAGCCAAGATAGAGGGCCAGGCAAAAACATTCAGTACTTC
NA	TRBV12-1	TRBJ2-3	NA	CASTPGRGCTDTQYF	TGTGCCAGCACCCCCGGCCGGGGCTGCACAGATACGCAGTATTTT
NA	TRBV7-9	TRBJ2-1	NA	CASSLFSPEISSYNEQFF	TGTGCCAGCAGCTTATTCTCTCCAGAGATCAGCTCCTACAATGAGCAGTTCTTC
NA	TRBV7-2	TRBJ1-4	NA	CASRSNRAPNEKLFF	TGTGCCAGCAGATCAAACAGGGCCCCTAATGAAAAACTGTTTTTT
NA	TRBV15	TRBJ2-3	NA	CATSRDSVEDTQYF	TGTGCCACCAGCAGAGATTCGGTCGAAGATACGCAGTATTTT